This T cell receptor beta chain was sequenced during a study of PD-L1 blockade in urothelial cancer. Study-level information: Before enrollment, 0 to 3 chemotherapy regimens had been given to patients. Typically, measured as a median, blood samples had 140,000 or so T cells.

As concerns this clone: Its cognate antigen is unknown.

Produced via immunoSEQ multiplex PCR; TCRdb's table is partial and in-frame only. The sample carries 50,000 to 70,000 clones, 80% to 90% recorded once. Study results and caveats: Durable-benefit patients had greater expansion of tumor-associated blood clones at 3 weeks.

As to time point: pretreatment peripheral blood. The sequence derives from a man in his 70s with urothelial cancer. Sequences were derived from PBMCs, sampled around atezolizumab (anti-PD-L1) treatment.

Here the CDR3 DNA reads TGTGCCAGCAGTTTAACTAGCGGGAGTCCTGAGCAGTTCTTC. Encoded protein: CASSLTSGSPEQFF. This chain uses TRBV27 with TRBJ2-1, with TRBD2 identical over 11 bases. This CDR3 is built from 14 residues. V lost 2 bases to trimming and J lost 9 bases; unmatched junction nucleotides: 3. The germline V gene has CDR1 MNHEY and CDR2 SMNVEV (reference sequence).